Listed here is a single T cell receptor (beta chain). Trimming took 5 bases from V and 10 from J, leaving 11 bases between them. Germline V gene data show CDR1 as SQVTM and CDR2 as ANQGSEA. The CDR3 contains 10 residues. TCRdb re-called the PCR reads with MiXCR, one entry per CDR3 protein. Found here are under 100,000 distinct CDR3 sequences, around 50% of them singletons; the top ten hold around a tenth. This sample is part of a study of CDR3 diversity in severe acne. The sequencing sample was made of blood. This sequence was found in a male donor in good health, serving as a control. This rearrangement joins TRBV29-1 to TRBJ1-2, with D hard to call. CDR3 loop: CSVPLPIYTF. The CDR3 DNA follows: TGCAGCGTTCCGCTTCCGATCTACACCTTC.